These 20 T cell receptor beta chains were sequenced from one sample in a study of regulatory T cells in long-lasting Graves disease. Libraries of TCR beta came from iRepertoire HTBI primers plus Arm-PCR of CDR3 regions. TCRdb re-called the multiplex PCR reads through MiXCR, storing one row per CDR3 protein. Altogether over 450,000 distinct CDR3 sequences are present, around 12% being singletons, with the ten largest covering roughly 9.3%. Time point: newly diagnosed GD, antithyroid drugs for less than 3 months. Construction of the TCR library relied on RNA isolated from PBMCs. These data also formed part of another study, on T cells in Graves' hyperthyroidism and ophthalmopathy.

The specimen was peripheral blood mononuclear cells (PBMCs), collected at new diagnosis, from a patient treated with antithyroid drugs. The receptor set was obtained from a woman under 40 with Graves disease.

This clonotype was recorded a few times. The chain joins TRBV6-2 or TRBV6-3 to TRBJ2-7; TRBD2 agrees at 7 bases. Germline CDR1 and CDR2: MNHEY and SVGEGT. The CDR3 length is 16 residues. J gave up 1 base and V 1 base, and 7 bases lay outside the gene matches. The CDR3 protein is CASSYFGRESSYEQYF. CDR3 DNA sequence: TGTGCCAGCAGTTACTTCGGGCGGGAGTCTTCCTACGAGCAGTACTTC.

The table lists this clonotype with many counts. The rearrangement joins TRBV6-5 to TRBJ2-1, with D possibly matching TRBD2 (6 bases). The germline V gene has CDR1 MNHEY and CDR2 SVGAGI. This CDR3 has 19 residues. With 0 bases removed from V and 2 bases from J, the gap between germline ends came to 20 bases. The DNA of the CDR3 is TGTGCCAGCAGTTACTCCATGGACCTAGCGAGGAAGGCCTACAATGAGCAGTTCTTC. This encodes CASSYSMDLARKAYNEQFF.

This clonotype appeared once. The CDR3 sequence: CSARRQGEYGYTF. CDR3 bases: TGCAGTGCTCGTAGACAGGGGGAATATGGCTACACCTTC. V gene TRBV20-1 combines with J gene TRBJ1-2; the match to TRBD1 covers 9 bases. CDR3 length: 13 residues. CDR1 and CDR2 from the germline V gene are DFQATT and SNEGSKA (reference sequence). V gave up 5 bases and J gave up 5 bases; unmatched junction bases: 6.

This clonotype was counted between two and nine times. The J gene is TRBJ2-7, the V gene TRBV4-2, with D uncertain. The CDR3 is made up of 16 amino acids. Trimming pared 4 bases from V and 0 bases from J, leaving 16 bases between. Germline CDR1 reads LGHNA; CDR2 reads YNFKEQ. In DNA form, the CDR3 reads TGTGCCAGCAGCCGAGTAACGACTCCCCGCTCCTACGAGCAGTACTTC. Its protein product is CASSRVTTPRSYEQYF.

This clonotype has a count of ten or more. The chain recombines TRBV2 with TRBJ1-3; 8 bases are shared with TRBD1. The CDR3 consists of 15 residues. The trim removed 6 bases at V and 0 bases at J, leaving 4 bases unmatched. Germline-derived CDR1 and CDR2 are SNHLY and FYNNEI. The CDR3, as DNA: TGTGCCAGCAGCCGCGACAGGGGCTCTGGAAACACCATATATTTT. Its protein is CASSRDRGSGNTIYF.

This chain connects TRBV28 to TRBJ2-7, with no clear D. Germline-derived CDR1 and CDR2 are MDHEN and SYDVKM. The V end was cut by 1 base, the J end by 3 bases, with 10 bases between. The CDR3 is made up of 14 amino acids. This CDR3 reads CASSLFSTNYEQYF. The CDR3 DNA reads TGTGCCAGCAGTTTATTTTCAACAAACTACGAGCAGTACTTC.

This clonotype was counted ten times or more. V is TRBV2 and J is TRBJ2-1; 7 bases line up with TRBD2. V was clipped by 8 bases and J by 5 bases; unmatched bases: 9. This CDR3 comprises 14 residues. The germline CDR1 and CDR2 sequences are SNHLY and FYNNEI. CDR3 sequence (DNA): TGTGCCAGCCCAAGCGGGGAAGCAGACAATGAGCAGTTCTTC. Translating gives CASPSGEADNEQFF. The whole variable domain, remainder taken from reference TRBV2 and TRBJ2-1, is EPEVTQTPSHQVTQMGQEVILRCVPISNHLYFYWYRQILGQKVEFLVSFYNNEISEKSEIFDDQFSVERPDGSNFTLKIRSTKLEDSAMYFCASPSGEADNEQFFGPGTRLTVL.

This clonotype was seen only a few times. CDR3 sequence (DNA): TGTGCCAGCAGCCATCTGAGAATTGAAGCTTTCTTT. It codes for CASSHLRIEAFF. The rearrangement uses TRBV3-1 and TRBJ1-1; D is unresolved. Looked up from germline, CDR1 is LGHDT and CDR2 is YNNKEL (reference sequence). The CDR3 runs 12 residues. Trimming left V 3 bases short and J 7 bases short, with 9 bases between.

This clonotype was observed at least ten times. This chain connects TRBV24-1 to TRBJ1-5; a possible D gene is TRBD1 (5 bases). V was cut by 4 bases and J by 6 bases, with 12 bases left in between. The CDR3 covers 14 residues. Germline CDR1 and CDR2: KGHDR and SFDVKD. The CDR3 coding sequence is TGTGCCACCAGTGAGCTAGGGGAAGCTCAGCCCCAGCATTTT. This codes for CATSELGEAQPQHF.

In regard to this clonotype: With a much larger clone just one base away, this may be a read error. The chain uses TRBV7-3 and TRBJ2-7, with 10 bases identical to TRBD2. The J call may be mistaken, given a closer DNA end match to TRBJ2-5. The CDR3 covers 15 residues. The V gene's germline CDR1 is SGHTA and CDR2 FQGTGA. The CDR3 DNA reads TGTACCAGCAGCCAACTAGCGGGGTCCCAAGAGACCCAGTACTTC. It codes for CTSSQLAGSQETQYF.

This clonotype was counted many times. V is TRBV19 and J is TRBJ1-4, with TRBD1 as a possible D gene (5 bases). Germline CDR1 reads LNHDA; CDR2 reads SQIVND (reference sequence). The CDR3 runs 17 residues. V lost 3 bases to trimming and J lost 3 bases, with 17 bases between them. The CDR3 DNA is TGTGCCAGTAGTATCGGGGCGGGACGGCAGGCTAATGAAAAACTGTTTTTT. This translates into CASSIGAGRQANEKLFF.

This clonotype was seen many times. This rearrangement joins TRBV7-9 to TRBJ2-5; maybe TRBD1 (6 bases). The germline V and J ends were trimmed by 7 bases and 2 bases, with 14 bases remaining between them. This CDR3 contains 14 residues. The germline V gene encodes CDR1 SEHNR and CDR2 FQNEAQ (reference sequence). The CDR3 bases are TGTGCCAGCACTCCACAGGGCAGACAAGAGACCCAGTACTTC. It is translated as CASTPQGRQETQYF.

This clonotype was observed at least ten times. V usage is TRBV7-2 and J usage is TRBJ2-5, with D hard to call. The CDR3 is 13 residues long. Germline-derived CDR1 and CDR2 are SGHTA and FQGNSA. V was clipped by 1 base and J by 3 bases, with 6 bases between them. For the CDR3, the DNA is TGTGCCAGCAGCTTAGTCAGGAAAGAGACCCAGTACTTC. As protein: CASSLVRKETQYF.

This clonotype was observed many times. Here the CDR3 reads CASSLVVRVNEQFF. The CDR3 DNA is TGCGCCAGCAGCTTGGTGGTTAGGGTCAATGAGCAGTTCTTC. The rearrangement joins TRBV5-1 to TRBJ2-1; no firm D call. This CDR3 contains 14 residues. In germline, CDR1 is SGHRS, CDR2 YFSETQ. V dropped 0 bases and J dropped 6 bases, with 10 bases sitting between them.

The chain links TRBV6-1 to TRBJ2-5; 8 nucleotides line up with TRBD2. Germline CDR1 MNHNS, CDR2 SASEGT. The V and J ends lost 5 bases and 0 bases, in that order; junction bases with no gene match: 8. CDR3 size: 16 residues. CDR3 amino acids: CASSPGGDWYQETQYF. The CDR3 nucleotides are TGTGCCAGCAGTCCCGGGGGGGATTGGTACCAAGAGACCCAGTACTTC.

Ten or more counts support this clonotype. The J gene is TRBJ1-4, the V gene TRBV20-1, with TRBD1 matching 9 bases. In germline, CDR1 is DFQATT, CDR2 SNEGSKA (reference sequence). The ends lost 5 bases at V and 6 bases at J; junction bases unmatched: 13. The length of the CDR3 is 16 residues. In DNA form, the CDR3 reads TGCAGTGCTCTCTATTGGGACAGGGAGTCGGATGAAAAACTGTTTTTT. Protein product: CSALYWDRESDEKLFF.

The sample holds a few counts of this clonotype. Mismatch with germline at one junction end may stem from a read error. The rearrangement uses TRBV3-1 and TRBJ2-3; 9 nucleotides agree with TRBD2. Germline CDR1 reads LGHDT; CDR2 reads YNNKEL (reference sequence). The CDR3 totals 16 residues. CDR3 DNA sequence: TGTGCCAGCAGACAAGGGACCAGCGGGAGGACAGATACGCAGTATTTT. This sequence encodes CASRQGTSGRTDTQYF.

This clonotype has at least ten counts. The junction and the germline gene differ at one end; a read error may be behind it. This chain links TRBV12-3 or TRBV12-4 with TRBJ2-7; unclear D gene. The CDR3 length is 11 residues. This chain's CDR3 is CASSLADEQYF. In DNA, the CDR3 is TGTGCCAGCAGCTTAGCTGACGAGCAGTACTTC.

This clonotype was counted at least ten times. The chain links TRBV28 to TRBJ2-7; 8 nucleotides match TRBD1. Germline V lookup: CDR1 MDHEN, CDR2 SYDVKM. Unmatched junction bases numbered 12, after V lost 5 bases and J lost 0 bases. This CDR3 region has 17 residues. For the CDR3, the DNA is TGTGCCAGCAGTCCGCCGGCGGGACAGGTGGCCTCCTACGAGCAGTACTTC. Amino acid sequence: CASSPPAGQVASYEQYF. The whole variable domain, remainder taken from reference TRBV28 and TRBJ2-7, is DVKVTQSSRYLVKRTGEKVFLECVQDMDHENMFWYRQDPGLGLRLIYFSYDVKMKEKGDIPEGYSVSREKKERFSLILESASTNQTSMYLCASSPPAGQVASYEQYFGPGTRLTVT.

This clonotype was seen many times. The chain uses TRBV18 and TRBJ1-1; D is unclear. The V end lost 3 bases, the J end lost 1 base, and 12 bases lay between the germline ends. The V gene's germline CDR1 is KGHSH and CDR2 LQKENI. CDR3 length: 15 residues. This CDR3 is CASSPAKGRNTEAFF. In nucleotides, the CDR3 is TGTGCCAGCTCACCTGCAAAAGGGCGGAACACTGAAGCTTTCTTT.